One sample yielded the 13 T cell receptor beta chains listed below, sequenced in a study of breast tumors, draining lymph nodes, adjacent tissues. Breast cancer patients provided tissue from their axillary draining lymph nodes. MiXCR, applied by TCRdb to the multiplex PCR reads, yields one record per CDR3 protein. The sample records about 200,000 distinct CDR3 sequences, roughly 31% being singletons. The sample consisted of axillary lymph node tissue. These receptors originate from a female donor with breast cancer. Some clones in this sample may be carry-over from other donors' samples.

Ten or more counts support this clonotype. This chain links TRBV29-1 with TRBJ2-2; TRBD2 agrees at 13 bases. Germline V gene sequence: CDR1 SQVTM, CDR2 ANQGSEA. V lost 5 bases to trimming and J lost 5 bases; unmatched junction nucleotides: 2. The CDR3 sequence is 14 residues long. The DNA for the CDR3 is TGCAGCGTTAGGACTAGCGGGAGTACCGGGGAGCTGTTTTTT. Translation: CSVRTSGSTGELFF.

This clonotype was seen repeatedly, ten times or more. The chain links TRBV4-1 to TRBJ2-7, with D possibly being TRBD2 (6 bases). V was clipped by 4 bases and J by 2 bases, with 15 bases between them. The CDR3 is 15 amino acids. Germline V gene sequence: CDR1 MGHRA, CDR2 YSYEKL. The CDR3 region is CASSRQGAGTYEQYF. CDR3 bases: TGCGCCAGCAGCCGGCAGGGCGCGGGAACCTACGAGCAGTACTTC.

This clonotype appeared many times. This rearrangement joins TRBV10-3 to TRBJ1-3, with no clear D. Germline V gene sequence: CDR1 ENHRY, CDR2 SYGVKD. The CDR3 spans 14 residues. Trimming took off 11 bases at V and 0 bases at J, with 14 bases between the two ends. CDR3 nucleotides: TGTGCCGCGAGAAGAGACCCCTCTGGAAACACCATATATTTT. Encoded protein: CAARRDPSGNTIYF.

This rearrangement joins TRBV25-1 to TRBJ1-1, with D tentatively TRBD1 (5 bases). The CDR3 covers 16 residues. Trimming removed 2 bases at V and 1 base at J, with 14 bases between. Per the germline V gene, CDR1 is MGHDK and CDR2 is SYGVNS. The CDR3 bases are TGTGCCAGCAGTGAAGTGGAGGGGCGCGGGAACACTGAAGCTTTCTTT. Protein: CASSEVEGRGNTEAFF.

This clonotype was counted ten times or more. The chain uses TRBV18 and TRBJ1-6, with 8 bases that match TRBD1. CDR3 length equals 16 residues. V shed 3 bases, J shed 8 bases, and the junction held 9 bases outside the gene matches. Germline-derived CDR1 and CDR2 are KGHSH and LQKENI. The CDR3, as DNA: TGTGCCAGCTCACCGCAGACAGGGGAACCGGATTCACCCCTCCACTTT. Residues: CASSPQTGEPDSPLHF.

A few counts support this clonotype. This chain links TRBV5-1 with TRBJ2-5; D could derive from TRBD1 or TRBD2 (5 bases each). The CDR3 extends over 15 amino acids. Per the germline V gene, CDR1 is SGHRS and CDR2 is YFSETQ. V was trimmed by 4 bases and J by 5 bases, leaving 18 bases between them. DNA of the CDR3: TGCGCCAGCAGCCCACGCCCCGGGACGCACGAGACCCAGTACTTC. Amino acids: CASSPRPGTHETQYF.

The table lists this clonotype with many counts. V usage is TRBV9 and J usage is TRBJ2-1, with D hard to call. Per germline, CDR1 SGDLS and CDR2 YYNGEE. V lost 2 bases and J 5 bases, leaving 2 bases between the germline ends. This CDR3 has 11 amino acids. DNA for the CDR3: TGTGCCAGCAGCGTCGACAATGAGCAGTTCTTC. Encoded protein: CASSVDNEQFF.

This clonotype occurred many times. The chain employs TRBV6-2 or TRBV6-3 and TRBJ2-7; 8 nucleotides agree with TRBD2. J was trimmed by 5 bases and V by 6 bases; bases with no gene match: 9. CDR3 length: 14 amino acids. The germline V gene encodes CDR1 MNHEY and CDR2 SVGEGT. The CDR3 loop is CASRLVQRGHEQYF. The DNA of the CDR3 is TGTGCCAGCAGGTTGGTCCAGCGGGGGCACGAGCAGTACTTC.

This clonotype was observed many times. The chain employs TRBV6-6 and TRBJ1-2; no reliable D call. CDR3 length: 16 residues. Germline CDR1 and CDR2: MNHNY and SVGAGI (reference sequence). V was clipped by 5 bases and J by 2 bases, with 18 bases between them. For the CDR3, the DNA is TGTGCCAGCAGTCCCGACTCGCTCCGGGGAAACTATGGCTACACCTTC. Translating gives CASSPDSLRGNYGYTF.

The gene calls are TRBV13 and TRBJ2-5; 9 bases map to TRBD2. The CDR3 covers 15 residues. V shed 7 bases and J 3 bases; nucleotides not matched to a gene: 9. Germline V CDR1 and CDR2: PRHDT, FYEKMQ (reference sequence). CDR3 in DNA: TGTGCCAGCACGCTAGCGGGACTAGCAAAAGAGACCCAGTACTTC. Translating it yields CASTLAGLAKETQYF.

This clonotype occurred many times. This chain links TRBV5-8 with TRBJ1-2; the match to TRBD1 covers 9 bases. The trim removed 2 bases at V and 0 bases at J, leaving 2 bases unmatched. The germline gives CDR1 SGHTS, CDR2 YDEGEE. The CDR3 totals 15 residues. Here the CDR3 reads CASSLQGAPNYGYTF. In nucleotides, the CDR3 is TGTGCCAGCAGCTTACAGGGGGCGCCTAACTATGGCTACACCTTC.

This clonotype was seen many times. The gene calls are TRBV7-3 and TRBJ2-2, with D maybe TRBD2 (7 bases). The CDR3 has 17 residues. Germline CDR1 SGHTA, CDR2 FQGTGA. The germline V and J ends were trimmed by 4 bases and 5 bases, with 20 bases remaining between them. In DNA, the CDR3 is TGTGCCAGCAGCTCAGCGGGACACCTCGGAAAGACCGGGGAGCTGTTTTTT. Encoded protein: CASSSAGHLGKTGELFF.

Comments on this clonotype: The junction shows a germline mismatch at one end, possibly a read error. The chain recombines TRBV5-1 with TRBJ2-5, with a weak D call TRBD2 (7 bases). Germline assignment: CDR1 SGHRS and CDR2 YFSETQ. This CDR3 region has 14 residues. DNA of the CDR3: TGCGCCAGCAGCGCATCGGGGGGCCAAGGGACCCAGTACTTC. This gives the protein CASSASGGQGTQYF.